This T cell receptor (beta chain) was profiled in a study of blood T cell repertoires in COVID-19. Study-level background: Both acute and convalescent COVID-19 samples were obtained from the United States, Italy and Spain. PBMCs, B-cell-depleted T cells, or T cells provided the cDNA or gDNA that made up the material.

The CDR3 runs 13 residues. V dropped 4 bases and J dropped 8 bases, with 11 bases sitting between them. Per the germline V gene, CDR1 is SNHLY and CDR2 is FYNNEI. Source study methods: For nucleated cells, counts were estimated from reference gene primer amplification. The assay was immunoSEQ multiplex PCR, and TCRdb's table has in-frame clones only and misses some. Clone size and V and J calls were adopted from that table, with D and trimming inferred from the DNA. Here the sample spans about 170,000 clones, 70% to 90% being singletons. Followed over time, Seattle patients had been enrolled while infection was active. Only one count was recorded for this clone.

The V gene is TRBV2, the J gene TRBJ1-4, with D perhaps matching TRBD1 (5 bases). Sequencing used peripheral blood. The clonotype was recovered from a woman aged 60-75 years with COVID-19, enrolled during active disease. CDR3 in amino acids: CASSGGAQEKLFF. CDR3 coding DNA: TGTGCCAGCAGTGGTGGGGCGCAGGAAAAACTGTTTTTT.